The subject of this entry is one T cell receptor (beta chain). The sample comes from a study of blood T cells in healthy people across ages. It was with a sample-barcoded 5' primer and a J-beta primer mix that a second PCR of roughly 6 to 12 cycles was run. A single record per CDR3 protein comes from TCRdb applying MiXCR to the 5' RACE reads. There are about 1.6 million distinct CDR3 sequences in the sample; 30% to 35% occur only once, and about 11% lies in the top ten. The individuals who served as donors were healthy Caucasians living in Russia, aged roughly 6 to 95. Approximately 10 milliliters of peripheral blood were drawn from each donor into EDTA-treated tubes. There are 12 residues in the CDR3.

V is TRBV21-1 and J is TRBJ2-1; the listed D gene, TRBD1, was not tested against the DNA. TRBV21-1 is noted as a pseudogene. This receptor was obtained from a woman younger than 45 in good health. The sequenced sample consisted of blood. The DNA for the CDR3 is TGTGCCAACAGCACTGAGATGGGACAGCTGTTCTTC. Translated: CANSTEMGQLFF.